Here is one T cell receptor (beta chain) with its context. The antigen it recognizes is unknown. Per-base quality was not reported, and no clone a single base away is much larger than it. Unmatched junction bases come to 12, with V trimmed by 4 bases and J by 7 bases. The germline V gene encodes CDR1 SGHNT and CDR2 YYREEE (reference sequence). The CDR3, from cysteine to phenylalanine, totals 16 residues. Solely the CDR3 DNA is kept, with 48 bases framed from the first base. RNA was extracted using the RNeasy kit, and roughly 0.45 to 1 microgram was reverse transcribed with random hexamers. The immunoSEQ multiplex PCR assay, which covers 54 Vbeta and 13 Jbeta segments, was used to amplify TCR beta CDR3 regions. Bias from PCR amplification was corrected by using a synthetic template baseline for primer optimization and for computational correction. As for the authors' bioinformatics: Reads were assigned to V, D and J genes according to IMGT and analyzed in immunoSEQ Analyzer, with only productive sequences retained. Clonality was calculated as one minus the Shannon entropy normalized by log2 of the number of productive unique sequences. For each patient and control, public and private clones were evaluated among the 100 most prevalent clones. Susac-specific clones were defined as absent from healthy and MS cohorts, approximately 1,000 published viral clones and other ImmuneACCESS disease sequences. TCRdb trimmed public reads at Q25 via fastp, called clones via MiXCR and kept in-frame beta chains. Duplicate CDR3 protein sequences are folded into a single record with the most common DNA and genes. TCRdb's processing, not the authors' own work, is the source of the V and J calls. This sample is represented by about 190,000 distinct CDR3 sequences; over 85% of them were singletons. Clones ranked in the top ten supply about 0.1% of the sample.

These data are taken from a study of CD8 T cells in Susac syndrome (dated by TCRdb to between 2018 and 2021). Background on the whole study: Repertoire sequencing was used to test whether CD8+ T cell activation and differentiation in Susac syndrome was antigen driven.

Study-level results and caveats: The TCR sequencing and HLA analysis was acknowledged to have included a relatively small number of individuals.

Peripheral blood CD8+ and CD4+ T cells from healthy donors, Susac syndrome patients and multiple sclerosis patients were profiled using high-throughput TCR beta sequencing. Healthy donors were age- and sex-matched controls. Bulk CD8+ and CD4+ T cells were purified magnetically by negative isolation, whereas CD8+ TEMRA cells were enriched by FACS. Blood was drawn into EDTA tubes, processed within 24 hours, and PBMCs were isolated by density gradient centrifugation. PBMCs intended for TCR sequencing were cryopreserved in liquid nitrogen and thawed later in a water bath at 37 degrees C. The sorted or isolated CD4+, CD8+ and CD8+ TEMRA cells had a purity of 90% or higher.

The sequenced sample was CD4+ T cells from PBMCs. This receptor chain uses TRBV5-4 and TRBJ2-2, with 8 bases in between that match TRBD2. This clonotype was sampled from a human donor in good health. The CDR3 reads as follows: CASSRRAGARIGELFF. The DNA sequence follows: TGTGCCAGCAGCAGGAGAGCGGGGGCCCGAATCGGGGAGCTGTTTTTT.